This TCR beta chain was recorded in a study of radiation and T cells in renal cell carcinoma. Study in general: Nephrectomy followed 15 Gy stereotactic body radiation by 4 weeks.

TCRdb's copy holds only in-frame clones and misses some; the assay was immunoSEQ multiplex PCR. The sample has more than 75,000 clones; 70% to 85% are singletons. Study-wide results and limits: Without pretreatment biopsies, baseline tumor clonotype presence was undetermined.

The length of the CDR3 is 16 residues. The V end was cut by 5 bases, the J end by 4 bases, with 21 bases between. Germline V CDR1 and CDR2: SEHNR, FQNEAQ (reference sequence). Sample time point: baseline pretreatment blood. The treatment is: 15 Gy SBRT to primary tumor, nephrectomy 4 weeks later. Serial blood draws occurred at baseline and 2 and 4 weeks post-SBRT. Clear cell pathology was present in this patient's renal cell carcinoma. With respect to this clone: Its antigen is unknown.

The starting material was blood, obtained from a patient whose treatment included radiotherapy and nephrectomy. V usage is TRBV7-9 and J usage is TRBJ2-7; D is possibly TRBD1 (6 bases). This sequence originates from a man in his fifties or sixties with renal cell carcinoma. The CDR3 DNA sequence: TGTGCCAGCAGCAAGGGGGAAAAGAGGGCCGAGTACGAGCAGTACTTC. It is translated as CASSKGEKRAEYEQYF. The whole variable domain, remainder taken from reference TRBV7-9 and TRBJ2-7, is DTGVSQNPRHKITKRGQNVTFRCDPISEHNRLYWYRQTLGQGPEFLTYFQNEAQLEKSRLLSDRFSAERPKGSFSTLEIQRTEQGDSAMYLCASSKGEKRAEYEQYFGPGTRLTVT.